A single sample is the source of the 27 T cell receptor beta chains below, sequenced in a study of cytomegalovirus exposure and HLA in healthy donors. PCR amplification relied on 60 Vbeta primers (plus 13 Jbeta primers). The protocol was immunoSEQ multiplex PCR, while the TCRdb copy is restricted to in-frame clones and leaves out a portion. The data show 80,000 or so clones, around 10% seen once. Sequenced material: PBMCs. These TCRs come from a man between 60 and 75 years old in good health and CMV-seropositive.

This clone showed up just a few times. This rearrangement joins TRBV2 to TRBJ2-2; a weak D match, TRBD1 (6 bases). From germline, CDR1 is SNHLY and CDR2 FYNNEI. The CDR3 length is 15 residues. Trimming left V 9 bases short and J 5 bases short, with 19 bases between. DNA for the CDR3: TGTGCCAGTAGACCTACAGGGCCGGGGACCGGGGAGCTGTTTTTT. It codes for CASRPTGPGTGELFF.

This clone was detected a few times. This rearrangement joins TRBV5-6 to TRBJ1-1; possibly TRBD1 for D (5 bases). CDR3 length equals 14 residues. V lost 1 base to trimming and J lost 3 bases, with 10 bases between them. Per germline, CDR1 SGHDT and CDR2 YYEEEE. Here the CDR3 reads CASSLPGLDTEAFF. CDR3 sequence (DNA): TGTGCCAGCAGCTTGCCAGGGCTCGACACTGAAGCTTTCTTT.

This sequence joins TRBV6-4 and TRBJ1-5; weak D call: TRBD1 (5 bases). Germline values: CDR1 MRHNA, CDR2 SNTAGT. CDR3 length: 12 residues. V lost 2 bases and J lost 11, with 10 bases in between. CDR3 loop: CASSDGIGAQHF. CDR3 DNA sequence: TGTGCCAGCAGTGACGGGATAGGGGCCCAGCATTTT.

Only a few counts were recorded for this clone. The gene calls are TRBV6-1 and TRBJ2-2; weak D call: TRBD2 (6 bases). The CDR3 covers 13 residues. Looked up from germline, CDR1 is MNHNS and CDR2 is SASEGT. V was shortened by 5 bases and J by 6 bases, with 10 bases between the two germline ends. As DNA, the CDR3 is TGTGCCAGCAGTTGGGACTTTGCCGGGGAGCTGTTTTTT. Translating gives CASSWDFAGELFF.

This clone was detected only a few times. V usage is TRBV5-8 and J usage is TRBJ2-5; tentatively, D is TRBD1 (6 bases). CDR1 is SGHTS and CDR2 is YDEGEE in the germline V gene. This CDR3 contains 13 residues. Between the trimmed V and J ends, which lost 2 bases and 1 base, there was a span of 6 bases. The CDR3 spells CASSLQGQETQYF. CDR3 DNA: TGTGCCAGCAGCTTACAGGGCCAAGAGACCCAGTACTTC.

V and J are TRBV29-1 and TRBJ2-7; D unresolved. The germline V gene encodes CDR1 SQVTM and CDR2 ANQGSEA. The CDR3 extends over 11 amino acids. Trimming shortened V by 5 bases and J by 2 bases, and 7 bases separated the two germline ends. The CDR3 nucleotides are TGCAGCGTTCTCTTAACCTACGAGCAGTACTTC. This sequence encodes CSVLLTYEQYF.

The chain recombines TRBV2 with TRBJ2-3; 10 nucleotides align to TRBD2. The CDR3 is 17 amino acids. Per the germline V gene, CDR1 is SNHLY and CDR2 is FYNNEI. Trimming cost V 4 bases and J 4 bases; bases outside gene matches: 11. CDR3 region: CASSVGRAGGQADTQYF. The CDR3, as DNA: TGTGCCAGCAGTGTAGGCAGAGCGGGAGGGCAGGCAGATACGCAGTATTTT.

This sequence joins TRBV30 and TRBJ1-5, with 8 bases identical to TRBD1. V dropped 0 bases and J dropped 8; count of bases not matched to a gene: 3. CDR1 and CDR2 (germline): GTSNPN, SVGIG (reference sequence). CDR3 length equals 13 residues. CDR3 nucleotides: TGTGCCTGGAGTGTACAGGGGGATGAGCCCCAGCATTTT. This encodes CAWSVQGDEPQHF.

CDR3 nucleotides: TGTGCCAGCAGCTTAGACCTCAGGGGGGTCGGAGCAACTAATGAAAAACTGTTTTTT. Protein product: CASSLDLRGVGATNEKLFF. V usage is TRBV7-9 and J usage is TRBJ1-4, with 7 bases identical to TRBD1. This CDR3 contains 19 residues. Germline assignment: CDR1 SEHNR and CDR2 FQNEAQ (reference sequence). V gave up 1 base and J gave up 0 bases; unmatched junction bases: 11.

This clone was found a few times. The chain has TRBV30 and TRBJ1-2; a possible D gene is TRBD1 (6 bases). Between the trimmed V and J ends, which lost 2 bases and 5 bases, there was a span of 15 bases. Germline CDR1 is GTSNPN and CDR2 is SVGIG (reference sequence). The CDR3 contains 14 residues. CDR3 coding DNA: TGTGCCTGGAGTCCTACACAGGGCCCATATGGCTACACCTTC. As protein: CAWSPTQGPYGYTF. Based on the CDR3 plus reference TRBV30 and TRBJ1-2, the full variable domain is SQTIHQWPATLVQPVGSPLSLECTVEGTSNPNLYWYRQAAGRGLQLLFYSVGIGQISSEVPQNLSASRPQDRQFILSSKKLLLSDSGFYLCAWSPTQGPYGYTFGSGTRLTVV.

This clone was recorded at least ten times. The chain is built from TRBV6-4 and TRBJ1-1; 7 bases match TRBD1. Trimming at V came to 5 bases and at J to 4 bases, leaving 16 bases not matched to a gene. CDR1 MRHNA and CDR2 SNTAGT come from the germline V gene. The CDR3 contains 17 residues. CDR3 loop: CASSLPGQARGTTEAFF. DNA for the CDR3: TGTGCCAGCAGTCTTCCAGGACAGGCCCGGGGGACCACTGAAGCTTTCTTT.

The CDR3 protein is CASNSGQARAQYF. CDR3 coding DNA: TGTGCCAGCAATAGCGGGCAGGCCCGGGCCCAGTACTTC. The chain recombines TRBV2 with TRBJ2-5, with 7 bases that match TRBD2. CDR3 length equals 13 residues. After removal of 7 bases from V and 9 bases from J, the junction contained 11 bases not matched to a gene. CDR1 and CDR2 (germline): SNHLY, FYNNEI.

J is TRBJ2-3 and V is TRBV5-1; 7 bases match TRBD2. The CDR3 has 14 amino acids. Trimming removed 1 base from V and 3 bases from J; junction bases left unmatched: 2. The germline V gene encodes CDR1 SGHRS and CDR2 YFSETQ. The CDR3 reads CASSLWEGTDTQYF. The CDR3 nucleotides read TGCGCCAGCAGCTTGTGGGAGGGAACAGATACGCAGTATTTT.

This clone was observed a handful of times. The junction shows a germline mismatch at one end, possibly a read error. Other nucleotide sequences in the sample specify the same CDR3. This sequence joins TRBV7-3 and TRBJ1-2; D possibly corresponds to TRBD1 (6 bases). Germline lookup yields CDR1 SGHTA and CDR2 FQGTGA. The CDR3 loop spans 14 amino acids. The CDR3 region is CASSPTGYDYGYTF. The CDR3 DNA reads as TGCGCCAGCAGCCCAACAGGGTACGACTATGGCTACACCTTC. The whole variable domain, remainder taken from reference TRBV7-3 and TRBJ1-2, is GAGVSQTPSNKVTEKGKYVELRCDPISGHTALYWYRQSLGQGPEFLIYFQGTGAADDSGLPNDRFFAVRPEGSVSTLKIQRTERGDSAVYLCASSPTGYDYGYTFGSGTRLTVV.

This clone was observed a few times. The chain carries TRBV19 and TRBJ2-3, with no clear D. CDR3 length equals 15 residues. Trimming shortened V by 10 bases and J by 0 bases, and 17 bases separated the two germline ends. In germline, CDR1 is LNHDA, CDR2 SQIVND (reference sequence). CDR3 sequence reads: CATSRSVPSTDTQYF. The CDR3 coding sequence is TGTGCCACCTCGAGGAGTGTCCCTAGCACAGATACGCAGTATTTT.

CDR3 sequence reads: CASSPRVAGVEQFF. The CDR3 DNA is TGTGCCAGCAGTCCCCGGGTAGCGGGAGTTGAGCAGTTCTTC. The chain has TRBV27 and TRBJ2-1, with TRBD2 identical over 9 bases. Trimming cost V 5 bases and J 9 bases; bases outside gene matches: 8. Germline V CDR1 and CDR2: MNHEY, SMNVEV (reference sequence). This CDR3 is built from 14 residues.

This clone was found a few times. The chain couples TRBV15 to TRBJ2-6, with D possibly TRBD1 on 7 matching bases. The CDR3 extends over 17 amino acids. With 5 bases removed from V and 0 bases from J, the gap between germline ends came to 14 bases. In germline, CDR1 is LNHNV, CDR2 YYDKDF (reference sequence). DNA of the CDR3: TGTGCCACCAGCCTGACAGGGAGGAGCTCTGGGGCCAACGTCCTGACTTTC. Encoded protein: CATSLTGRSSGANVLTF.

The chain is built from TRBV29-1 and TRBJ2-5; 8 bases fit TRBD1. The CDR3 consists of 14 residues. V dropped 5 bases and J dropped 5; count of bases not matched to a gene: 10. Germline loops: CDR1 SQVTM, CDR2 ANQGSEA. The CDR3 sequence: CSVYPQGDWETQYF. The CDR3 DNA follows: TGCAGCGTTTATCCACAGGGGGATTGGGAGACCCAGTACTTC.

The chain couples TRBV7-6 to TRBJ1-2; TRBD1 matches 8 bases. This CDR3 is 15 amino acids long. CDR1 is SGHVS and CDR2 is FNYEAQ in the germline V gene. Losses at the gene ends were 5 bases for V and 5 bases for J; bases not matched to a gene: 10. The CDR3 nucleotides read TGTGCCAGCAGCGCCGGACAGGGTAAAGCATATGGCTACACCTTC. As protein: CASSAGQGKAYGYTF.

This chain joins TRBV6-5 and TRBJ2-1, with no clear D. Germline V gene data show CDR1 as MNHEY and CDR2 as SVGAGI. Between the trimmed V and J ends, which lost 1 base and 2 bases, there was a span of 9 bases. There are 15 residues in the CDR3. CDR3 nucleotides: TGTGCCAGCAGTTACTTGGGCCAGACCTACAATGAGCAGTTCTTC. Translated: CASSYLGQTYNEQFF.

V usage is TRBV30 and J usage is TRBJ2-2, with D perhaps matching TRBD2 (6 bases). The CDR3 runs 16 residues. Trimming left V 4 bases short and J 3 bases short, with 18 bases between. Germline assignment: CDR1 GTSNPN and CDR2 SVGIG (reference sequence). The CDR3 region is CAWKTGLGEDTGELFF. The CDR3 bases are TGTGCCTGGAAGACGGGGTTGGGGGAGGACACCGGGGAGCTGTTTTTT.

This clone turned up a few times. J is TRBJ2-7 and V is TRBV7-6, with 11 bases fitting TRBD2. The CDR3 runs to 13 residues. V lost 5 bases to trimming and J lost 10 bases; unmatched junction nucleotides: 7. Germline V gene sequence: CDR1 SGHVS, CDR2 FNYEAQ. CDR3 in amino acids: CASSRLAGNSQYF. The CDR3 DNA reads TGTGCCAGCAGCCGACTAGCGGGGAATTCCCAGTACTTC.

This clone turned up a few times. CDR3 in DNA: TGCAGCGCTTTGGATTTCGGGACAGGGACCGAGCAGTACTTC. The encoded protein is CSALDFGTGTEQYF. The V call is TRBV29-1, the J call TRBJ2-7; 9 bases fit TRBD1. Germline CDR1 is SQVTM and CDR2 is ANQGSEA. The CDR3 length is 14 residues. The ends lost 7 bases at V and 6 bases at J; junction bases unmatched: 13.

This clone was seen a handful of times. CDR3 loop: CASSLLQSESGNTIYF. The CDR3 coding sequence is TGTGCCAGCAGCTTGTTACAGTCCGAGTCTGGAAACACCATATATTTT. This rearrangement joins TRBV5-6 to TRBJ1-3, with D unresolved. CDR3 length: 16 residues. The V end was cut by 1 base, the J end by 1 base, with 12 bases between. Germline V gives CDR1 SGHDT, CDR2 YYEEEE.

This clone was detected a few times. This chain connects TRBV28 to TRBJ2-7; possibly TRBD2 for D (5 bases). V lost 6 bases and J lost 0, with 12 bases in between. The CDR3 extends over 14 amino acids. Germline V gene lookup returns CDR1 MDHEN and CDR2 SYDVKM. The CDR3 nucleotides are TGTGCCAGCAGCCCCCACGGAGGCTCCTACGAGCAGTACGTC. Translating it yields CASSPHGGSYEQYV.

The rearrangement links TRBV19 to TRBJ2-1, with unresolved D. The ends were cut back, 5 bases at V and 3 bases at J, with 14 bases in the middle. The CDR3 sequence is 15 residues long. Per germline, CDR1 LNHDA and CDR2 SQIVND (reference sequence). The CDR3 DNA reads TGTGCCAGTAGTCTCTCCGACATAAACTACAATGAGCAGTTCTTC. The encoded protein is CASSLSDINYNEQFF.

The chain couples TRBV6-5 to TRBJ1-6, with TRBD1 matching over 9 bases. The CDR3 runs 16 residues. In germline, CDR1 is MNHEY, CDR2 SVGAGI. V trimming: 4 bases; J trimming: 10 bases; junction bases outside the gene matches: 11. The CDR3 DNA follows: TGTGCCAGCAGTTCCGACTCGACAGGGGGTCGGTCACCCCTCCACTTT. This codes for CASSSDSTGGRSPLHF.